This T cell receptor (beta chain) was sequenced in a study of Graves' ophthalmopathy and Graves' hyperthyroidism listed by TCRdb under 2018. Broadly, across the study: Peripheral blood samples were taken at the time of initial diagnosis, before any treatment was given. The 95 to 100 discovery patients were randomly split 7:3 into training and test sets. After sampling, hyperthyroidism patients received methimazole starting at 30 mg daily, and ophthalmopathy patients received high-dose intravenous methylprednisolone. An independent validation cohort comprised about 20 hyperthyroidism patients and about 16 patients who later progressed from hyperthyroidism to ophthalmopathy. In total, around 130 blood samples were TCR-sequenced: around 42 ophthalmopathy, about 75 hyperthyroidism and roughly 17 hyperthyroidism-to-ophthalmopathy patients. To explore V-J signatures that distinguish ophthalmopathy from hyperthyroidism, a discovery set of around 100 patients was enrolled, made up of 40 to 45 with ophthalmopathy and 57 with stable hyperthyroidism. In roughly six hyperthyroidism patients, the T-cell repertoires found in thyroid tissue were compared with those found in blood. The study used signatures of the TCR beta repertoire to tell Graves' ophthalmopathy apart from Graves' hyperthyroidism and to predict which patients would progress to ophthalmopathy. On the study overall, not on this receptor specifically: In validation, the model predicted ophthalmopathy progression with 55% to 71% sensitivity and 72.22% specificity; 12 predicted patients were CT-confirmed with GO in a median of around 6.5 months. In cross-validation, the 13-signature model distinguished ophthalmopathy from stable hyperthyroidism with about 90% sensitivity and around 84% specificity, while in the test set the corresponding values were approximately 79% and 70%. No statistical method was used to set the sample size in advance, and the investigators knew which group each participant was assigned to. Most of the expanded thyroid clonotypes with a frequency above 0.001 were also detected in blood, and it was suggested that the thyroid immune response may be reflected by blood repertoires.

Patients with ophthalmopathy had moderately to severely active disease, with a Clinical Activity Score of 3 or more, a NOSPECS grade of 4 or more, and a disease duration of less than 3 months. Patients with other autoimmune diseases, uncontrolled infections, pregnancy or lactation were excluded. Diagnosis was based on clinical symptoms, serum thyroxine, TRAb, thyroid ultrasound and orbital computed tomography. Using Ficoll-Paque density gradient centrifugation, PBMCs were isolated from 8.5 to 10 ml of fresh peripheral blood. Total RNA was extracted with Trizol reagent and quality-checked on an Agilent 2100 Bioanalyzer. For repertoire sequencing, TCR beta CDR3 regions were amplified from RNA transcripts. The first round was an RT-PCR using HTBI primers with the Qiagen OneStep RT-PCR kit, and this first round was followed by a second-round multiplex PCR, then size selection and purification. Libraries were sequenced on an Illumina HiSeq2000 using paired-end 100 bp reads. The original methods were these. SOAPnuke was used to process the reads, throwing out any read that had adapters, had uncalled bases, had a mean Phred below 15, or lacked an exact constant-primer or identifier match. COPE v1.2.5 was used to merge the high-quality paired reads. Each unique nucleotide sequence was treated as a clonotype, and MiTCR v1.1 was used to align the clonotypes to the IMGT TRB V, D and J references. The analysis was limited to V-J combinations with a frequency above 0.0001, which together covered 99% to 99.2% of the repertoires. For each V-J combination, a TCR clonal expansion and chaos score was defined as the ratio of F50 clonal expansion to chaos observed in the TCRdist matrix. Welch's t-statistics and random forest were used to reduce the features to approximately 13 V-J combinations, which were then used as input to a naive Bayes classifier. Thyroid-blood repertoire similarity was quantified with the Morisita-Horn index. The public reads were quality trimmed at Q25 with fastp and then assembled into clones with MiXCR by TCRdb, keeping productive beta chains. Each entry is one CDR3 protein sequence, shown with its most common DNA and genes. It is TCRdb's table, rather than the study itself, that gives the V and J calls and clone size. This sample has about 370,000 distinct CDR3 sequences in its table, and approximately 16% of those were observed once. The ten largest make up around 1.5% of the sample.

This clonotype was detected many times. Its antigen specificity is not known. No much larger clone exists at a distance of one base, and base qualities are not known. The germline V gene supplies CDR1 LGHNA and CDR2 YNFKEQ. There are 16 amino acids in the CDR3, from cysteine to phenylalanine inclusive. The retained sequence is limited to the CDR3, 48 bases, with the frame set at the first base. For this chain, trimming is 3 bases at the V end and 4 bases at the J end, and the number of junction bases without a gene match is 7. This receptor was obtained from a woman aged 18-35 years with Graves' ophthalmopathy. Donor details come from another sample of the same person, matched by shared clones. Sample: peripheral blood. This sequence uses TRBV4-2 and TRBJ1-1, with TRBD1 identical over 11 junction bases. The sequenced DNA is TGTGCCAGCAGCCAGCTGAGGACAGGGGGCTTCACTGAAGCTTTCTTT. It specifies CASSQLRTGGFTEAFF.